The entry below gives a single TCR beta chain sequence along with its context. Method: immunoSEQ multiplex PCR; TCRdb's copy keeps in-frame clones and lacks some. This sample has some 290,000 clones, with about 86% found just once. This entry is derived from a study of blood T cell repertoires in COVID-19. The wider study: There were acute and convalescent COVID-19 samples, and they came from the United States, Italy and Spain.

The V and J ends lost 5 bases and 2 bases respectively, with 9 bases between them. The germline V gene encodes CDR1 SGHAT and CDR2 FQDESV (reference sequence). The CDR3 length is 13 residues. This sequence was found in a woman in her fifties or sixties with active or convalescent COVID-19. V gene TRBV11-1 combines with J gene TRBJ1-1; D is perhaps TRBD1 (5 bases). The specimen sequenced was peripheral blood. The CDR3 loop is CASSRGTNTEAFF. CDR3 nucleotide sequence: TGTGCCAGCAGCCGGGGGACCAACACTGAAGCTTTCTTT. The entire variable domain, with the rest obtained from reference TRBV11-1 and TRBJ1-1, is as follows: EAEVAQSPRYKITEKSQAVAFWCDPISGHATLYWYRQILGQGPELLVQFQDESVVDDSQLPKDRFSAERLKGVDSTLKIQPAELGDSAMYLCASSRGTNTEAFFGQGTRLTVV.